The clone carrying this T cell receptor beta chain has a count of ten or more. Antigen unknown. This entry comes from a study of T cell repertoires in cytomegalovirus infection. Study-wide background: Public TCR beta signatures provided an indication of both CMV infection and a matching HLA type. Study-level points and caveats: Across the ex vivo response, the dominant clonotypes were HLA-C-restricted CMV-specific TCR beta clonotypes.

MiXCR was run by TCRdb on the reads, yielding one entry per CDR3 protein. The data hold hundreds of thousands of distinct CDR3 sequences, with around 32% observed a single time. In germline, CDR1 is SGHTA, CDR2 FQGNSA. The CDR3 covers 15 residues. The V gene lost 5 bases and the J gene lost 0 bases, with 13 bases spanning the gap. The chain has TRBV7-2 and TRBJ1-1; TRBD1 is a possible D gene (6 bases). This clonotype was obtained from a human donor in good health (CMV status not recorded). Some clones in this sample may be carry-over from other donors' samples. This sample comprised cultured PBMCs, obtained from culture after CMV antigen stimulation. The CDR3 DNA sequence: TGTGCCAGCAGCACGACAGGAAGTATGAACACTGAAGCTTTCTTT. Encoded protein: CASSTTGSMNTEAFF. Variable domain in full (rest from reference TRBV7-2 and TRBJ1-1): GAGVSQSPSNKVTEKGKDVELRCDPISGHTALYWYRQSLGQGLEFLIYFQGNSAPDKSGLPSDRFSAERTGGSVSTLTIQRTQQEDSAVYLCASSTTGSMNTEAFFGQGTRLTVV.